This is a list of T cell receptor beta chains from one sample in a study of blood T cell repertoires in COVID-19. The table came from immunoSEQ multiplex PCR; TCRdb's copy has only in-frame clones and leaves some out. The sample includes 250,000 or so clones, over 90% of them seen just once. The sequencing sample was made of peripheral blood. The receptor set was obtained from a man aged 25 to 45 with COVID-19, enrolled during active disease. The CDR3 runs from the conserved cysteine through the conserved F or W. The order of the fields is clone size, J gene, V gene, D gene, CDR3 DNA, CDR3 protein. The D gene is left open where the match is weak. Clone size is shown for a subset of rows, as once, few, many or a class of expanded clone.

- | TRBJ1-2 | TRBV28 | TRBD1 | TGTGCCAGCAGTTTATGGGACAGGTCTAACTATGGCTACACCTTC | CASSLWDRSNYGYTF
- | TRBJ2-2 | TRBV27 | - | TGTGCCAGCAGTTTAAGCCCAGGGTACACCGGGGAGCTGTTTTTT | CASSLSPGYTGELFF
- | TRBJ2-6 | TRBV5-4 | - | TGTGCCAGCAGCTCTACAGCCTCTGGGGCCAACGTCCTGACTTTC | CASSSTASGANVLTF
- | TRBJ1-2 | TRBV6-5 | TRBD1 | TGTGCCAGCAGTATGGACAGGGCCAACTATGGCTACACCTTC | CASSMDRANYGYTF
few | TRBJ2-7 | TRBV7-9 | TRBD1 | TGTGCCAGCAGCTACAAACAGGGGAGCTCCTACGAGCAGTACTTC | CASSYKQGSSYEQYF
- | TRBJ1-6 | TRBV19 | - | TGTGCCAGTAGTATTCTAAGCGGGAGCTCCTATAATTCACCCCTCCACTTT | CASSILSGSSYNSPLHF
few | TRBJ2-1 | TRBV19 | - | TGTGCCAGTAGTATATCCGGGGTGCTTTACAATGAGCAGTTCTTC | CASSISGVLYNEQFF
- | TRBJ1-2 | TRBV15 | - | TGTGCCACCAGCGGGACACCTTCTAACTATGGCTACACCTTC | CATSGTPSNYGYTF
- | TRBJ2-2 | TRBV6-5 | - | TGTGCCAGCAGTTACCCCGGCACCGGGGAGCTGTTTTTT | CASSYPGTGELFF
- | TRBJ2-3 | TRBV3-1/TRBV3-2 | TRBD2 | TGTGCCAGCAGCCAACCGGGACTAGCGGGGGCAGATACGCAGTATTTT | CASSQPGLAGADTQYF
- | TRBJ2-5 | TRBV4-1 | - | TGCGCCAGCAGCCAAGAGGGGCGGTACTCGGAGACCCAGTACTTC | CASSQEGRYSETQYF
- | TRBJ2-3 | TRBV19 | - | TGTGCCAGTAGTGCCACAGGGTCAGATACGCAGTATTTT | CASSATGSDTQYF
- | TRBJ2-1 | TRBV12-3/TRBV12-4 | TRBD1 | TGTGCCAGCAGTTTTGAACAGGGGGCTGAGTTCTTC | CASSFEQGAEFF
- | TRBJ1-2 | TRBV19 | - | TGTGCCAGTAGTATCGGGACAAGTACCTATGGCTACACCTTC | CASSIGTSTYGYTF
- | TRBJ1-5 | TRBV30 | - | TGTGCCTGGCTGGGGAGACAGGACCGGCAGCCCCAGCATTTT | CAWLGRQDRQPQHF
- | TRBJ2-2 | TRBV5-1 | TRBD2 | TGCGCCAGCAGCCCTTCTAGCGGGGGAAACACCGGGGAGCTGTTTTTT | CASSPSSGGNTGELFF
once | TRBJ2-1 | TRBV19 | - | TGTGCCAGTAGTATGGGGCTAGCGATCTATGAGCAGTTCTTC | CASSMGLAIYEQFF
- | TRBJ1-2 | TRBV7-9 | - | TGTGCCAGCAGCTCATACAAGACAGTTGGCTATGGCTACACCTTC | CASSSYKTVGYGYTF
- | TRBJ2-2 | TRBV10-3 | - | TGTGCCATCAGTGAGTCGACATCCGGGGAGCTGTTTTTT | CAISESTSGELFF
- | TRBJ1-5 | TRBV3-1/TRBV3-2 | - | TGTGCCAGCAGCCAAGACTTCCTTAGCAATCAGCCCCAGCATTTT | CASSQDFLSNQPQHF
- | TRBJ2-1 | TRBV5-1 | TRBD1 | TGCGCCAGCAGACGTACACAGGGGGCCAATGAGCAGTTCTTC | CASRRTQGANEQFF
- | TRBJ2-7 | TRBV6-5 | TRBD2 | TGTGCCAGCAGTTACCTCCTAGCGGGGGGACACGAGCAGTACTTC | CASSYLLAGGHEQYF
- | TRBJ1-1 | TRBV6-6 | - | TGTGCCAGCAGTTACTCAACCGCTCCAGAGGGTGAAGCTTTCTTT | CASSYSTAPEGEAFF
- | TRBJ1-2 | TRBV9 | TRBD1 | TGTGCCAGCAGCGGAGGGACAGGGGATCGTGGCTACACCTTC | CASSGGTGDRGYTF
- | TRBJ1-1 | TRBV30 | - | TGTGCCTGGGGAATAGAGGCGGACTCTAAAGCTTTCTTT | CAWGIEADSKAFF
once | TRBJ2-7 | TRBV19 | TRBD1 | TGTGCCAGTAGTATGACCGGGACAGTCTACGAGCAGTACTTC | CASSMTGTVYEQYF
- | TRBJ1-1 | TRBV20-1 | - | TGCAGTGCTAGTGTTACGGGACATACGAACACTGAAGCTTTCTTT | CSASVTGHTNTEAFF
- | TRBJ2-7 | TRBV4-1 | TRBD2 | TGCGCCAGCAGCCAACGGGCTAGCGGGGGCGGCGAGCAGTACTTC | CASSQRASGGGEQYF
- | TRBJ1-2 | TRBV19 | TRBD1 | TGTGCCTCCAGGGGGCGCGGGTATGGCTACACCTTC | CASRGRGYGYTF
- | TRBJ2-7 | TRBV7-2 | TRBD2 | TGTGCCAGCAGCTTAGGGCGGGAGACCTACGAGCAGTACTTC | CASSLGRETYEQYF
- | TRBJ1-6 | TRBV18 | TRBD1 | TGTGCCAGCTCAGCGCCGGGACAGTTAAATTCACCCCTCCACTTT | CASSAPGQLNSPLHF